The clone carrying this TCR beta chain was seen more than once but under ten times. Its cognate antigen is unknown. Germline V gives CDR1 SGHNT, CDR2 YYREEE (reference sequence). The CDR3 covers 14 residues. The germline V and J ends were trimmed by 0 bases and 12 bases, with 16 bases remaining between them. The data originate from a study of beta chain features in type 1 diabetes. Findings and limits, study-wide: Type 1 diabetes patients had fewer VDJ junction insertions and more deletions.

Expressed TCRB transcripts were sequenced because the entire RNA isolate underwent reverse transcription. The method was immunoSEQ multiplex PCR; TCRdb's version includes in-frame clones alone and lacks a portion of them. The repertoire holds around 160,000 clones, with under 60% as singletons. The chain uses TRBV5-4 and TRBJ2-1; D might be TRBD2 (5 bases). This sequence originates from a man aged 18-30 years in good health. What was sequenced was Tregs from blood. The CDR3 loop reads CASSLGGLSIRQFF. The CDR3 nucleotides are TGTGCCAGCAGCTTGGGTGGACTCAGTATAAGGCAGTTCTTC. Variable domain in full (rest from reference TRBV5-4 and TRBJ2-1): ETGVTQSPTHLIKTRGQQVTLRCSSQSGHNTVSWYQQALGQGPQFIFQYYREEENGRGNFPPRFSGLQFPNYSSELNVNALELDDSALYLCASSLGGLSIRQFFGPGTRLTVL.